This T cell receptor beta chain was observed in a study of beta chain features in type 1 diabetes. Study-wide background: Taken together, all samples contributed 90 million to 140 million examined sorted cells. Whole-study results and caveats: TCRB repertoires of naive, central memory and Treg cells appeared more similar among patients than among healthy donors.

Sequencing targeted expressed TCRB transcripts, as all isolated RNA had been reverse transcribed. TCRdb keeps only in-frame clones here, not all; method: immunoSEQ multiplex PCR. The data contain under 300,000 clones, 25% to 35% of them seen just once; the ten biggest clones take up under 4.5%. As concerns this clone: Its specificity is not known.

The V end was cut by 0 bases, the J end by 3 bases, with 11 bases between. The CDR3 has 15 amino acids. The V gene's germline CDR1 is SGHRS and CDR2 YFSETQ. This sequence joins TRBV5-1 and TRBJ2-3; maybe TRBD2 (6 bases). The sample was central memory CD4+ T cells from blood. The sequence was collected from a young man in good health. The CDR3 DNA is TGCGCCAGCAGCTTGGGGGAGGAAAGGACAGATACGCAGTATTTT. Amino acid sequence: CASSLGEERTDTQYF.